These 31 T cell receptor beta chains were sequenced from one sample in a study of cytomegalovirus exposure and HLA in healthy donors. Here immunoSEQ multiplex PCR was the method, and the copy in TCRdb shows in-frame clones only, minus some. Of 300,000 to 400,000 clones in the sample, around 86% were seen once. Material for sequencing was PBMCs. These receptors all come from a woman under 30 in good health and CMV-seronegative.

This clone was detected only a few times. The rearrangement uses TRBV2 and TRBJ1-6; D not certain. From germline, CDR1 is SNHLY and CDR2 FYNNEI. The CDR3 is made up of 12 amino acids. Deletions cut 1 base from V and 10 bases from J, with 5 bases between. In DNA, the CDR3 is TGTGCCAGCAGTGAAGTCCTCTCACCCCTCCACTTT. Its protein is CASSEVLSPLHF.

The chain combines TRBV7-6 with TRBJ1-1, with D unclear. The CDR3 is 14 residues long. Germline V gives CDR1 SGHVS, CDR2 FNYEAQ. Trimming shortened V by 2 bases and J by 4 bases, and 11 bases separated the two germline ends. The CDR3 protein is CASSLFEGSTEAFF. The CDR3 nucleotides are TGTGCCAGCAGCTTATTTGAGGGTAGCACTGAAGCTTTCTTT.

The rearrangement uses TRBV28 and TRBJ1-1, with 7 bases that match TRBD1. Germline CDR1 and CDR2: MDHEN and SYDVKM. J gave up 6 bases and V 4 bases, and 11 bases lay outside the gene matches. This CDR3 region has 15 residues. CDR3 nucleotides: TGTGCCAGCAGTTCCGACAGGGAATTTATCGCTGAAGCTTTCTTT. It codes for CASSSDREFIAEAFF. Variable domain in full (rest from reference TRBV28 and TRBJ1-1): DVKVTQSSRYLVKRTGEKVFLECVQDMDHENMFWYRQDPGLGLRLIYFSYDVKMKEKGDIPEGYSVSREKKERFSLILESASTNQTSMYLCASSSDREFIAEAFFGQGTRLTVV.

The chain has TRBV28 and TRBJ2-7; 7 bases map to TRBD1. The length of the CDR3 is 14 residues. J lost 3 bases, V lost 5 bases, and 7 bases had no gene match. CDR1 is MDHEN, CDR2 SYDVKM, per germline. The DNA of the CDR3 is TGTGCCAGCAGTCTGAGGGGGCCCCACTACGAGCAGTACTTC. Amino acids: CASSLRGPHYEQYF. The whole variable domain, filled in from reference TRBV28 and TRBJ2-7, reads DVKVTQSSRYLVKRTGEKVFLECVQDMDHENMFWYRQDPGLGLRLIYFSYDVKMKEKGDIPEGYSVSREKKERFSLILESASTNQTSMYLCASSLRGPHYEQYFGPGTRLTVT.

The V gene is TRBV23-1, the J gene TRBJ2-7; 7 bases fit TRBD1. TRBV23-1 is known as an ORF, though its function is uncertain. The CDR3 is 13 residues long. The junction had 8 bases not matched to a gene; V was cut back by 1 base and J by 11 bases. The CDR3 sequence: CASSQLGQTLEYF. The CDR3 bases are TGCGCCAGCAGTCAATTGGGACAGACCCTAGAGTACTTC.

V usage is TRBV7-2 and J usage is TRBJ2-5; D may be TRBD2 (5 bases). This CDR3 is built from 13 residues. V was cut by 2 bases and J by 4 bases, with 8 bases left in between. The germline V gene encodes CDR1 SGHTA and CDR2 FQGNSA. The CDR3 bases are TGTGCCAGCAGCTTACAGCTAGCAGAGACCCAGTACTTC. Its translation is CASSLQLAETQYF.

The chain uses TRBV30 and TRBJ2-1; 14 bases are shared with TRBD2. This CDR3 is 21 amino acids long. Germline V gives CDR1 GTSNPN, CDR2 SVGIG (reference sequence). V lost 4 bases, J lost 0 bases, and 17 bases stayed unmatched. DNA for the CDR3: TGTGCCTGGAAGGGTTATGTTGAGACTAGCGGGAGGGGGACCTCCTACAATGAGCAGTTCTTC. Its protein is CAWKGYVETSGRGTSYNEQFF. Variable domain in full (rest from reference TRBV30 and TRBJ2-1): SQTIHQWPATLVQPVGSPLSLECTVEGTSNPNLYWYRQAAGRGLQLLFYSVGIGQISSEVPQNLSASRPQDRQFILSSKKLLLSDSGFYLCAWKGYVETSGRGTSYNEQFFGPGTRLTVL.

This clone was seen just once. CDR3 sequence: CASSLGVATYNEQFF. In DNA form, the CDR3 reads TGTGCCAGCAGCTTAGGGGTAGCGACTTACAATGAGCAGTTCTTC. The rearrangement links TRBV7-3 to TRBJ2-1, with a possible D match to TRBD2 (5 bases). CDR1 and CDR2 (germline): SGHTA, FQGTGA. Trimming stripped 2 bases from V and 4 bases from J, with 12 bases between. The length of the CDR3 is 15 residues.

This sequence joins TRBV2 and TRBJ1-4; D is undetermined. The CDR3 consists of 14 residues. V lost 5 bases, J lost 4 bases, and 11 bases lay in between. CDR1 and CDR2 from the germline V gene are SNHLY and FYNNEI. CDR3 DNA sequence: TGTGCCAGCAGTCCGACTGCCGGTAATGAAAAACTGTTTTTT. Protein: CASSPTAGNEKLFF.

The chain employs TRBV5-1 and TRBJ2-2; D unclear. V was clipped by 0 bases and J by 6 bases, with 9 bases between them. The CDR3 consists of 14 residues. Germline V gives CDR1 SGHRS, CDR2 YFSETQ. The CDR3 reads CASSLAQEPGELFF. DNA for the CDR3: TGCGCCAGCAGCTTGGCTCAGGAACCCGGGGAGCTGTTTTTT.

The V gene is TRBV2, the J gene TRBJ2-1, with 9 bases identical to TRBD1. The CDR3 loop spans 15 amino acids. Losses at the gene ends were 6 bases for V and 7 bases for J; bases not matched to a gene: 10. Germline lookup yields CDR1 SNHLY and CDR2 FYNNEI. The CDR3 coding sequence is TGTGCCAGCAGGTCACAGGGGGCGCCGGGAAATGAGCAGTTCTTC. This translates into CASRSQGAPGNEQFF.

The rearrangement uses TRBV11-2 and TRBJ2-7; 8 positions agree with TRBD2. With 6 bases clipped from V and 4 bases from J, the junction kept 8 bases outside the gene matches. The CDR3 covers 14 residues. Germline V lookup: CDR1 SGHAT, CDR2 FQNNGV. CDR3 sequence (DNA): TGTGCCAGCAGATCGACTAGCGAACTTTACGAGCAGTACTTC. This gives the protein CASRSTSELYEQYF.

This clone was recorded once. The chain recombines TRBV2 with TRBJ2-4; perhaps TRBD2 as D (5 bases). CDR3 length equals 16 residues. V dropped 7 bases and J dropped 1 base, with 17 bases sitting between them. Germline V gene data show CDR1 as SNHLY and CDR2 as FYNNEI. In DNA form, the CDR3 reads TGTGCCAGCACGACCCTGGCAGGCGGGGCCAAAAACATTCAGTACTTC. This translates into CASTTLAGGAKNIQYF.

The CDR3 region is CASSEDGTGVPSYNEQFF. The CDR3 coding sequence is TGTGCCAGCAGCGAAGACGGGACAGGAGTACCCTCCTACAATGAGCAGTTCTTC. The rearrangement links TRBV9 to TRBJ2-1; 8 bases line up with TRBD1. Germline-derived CDR1 and CDR2 are SGDLS and YYNGEE. V was pared by 3 bases and J by 0 bases, with 11 bases of the junction left unmatched. The CDR3 is 18 residues long.

The V gene is TRBV7-9, the J gene TRBJ2-5, with D possibly being TRBD2 (5 bases). Germline assignment: CDR1 SEHNR and CDR2 FQNEAQ (reference sequence). V lost 8 bases, J lost 5 bases, and 12 bases lay in between. CDR3 length: 12 residues. CDR3 protein: CASLSWRETQYF. The CDR3 nucleotides read TGTGCCAGCCTGTCGTGGAGGGAGACCCAGTACTTC.

The genes are TRBV27 and TRBJ2-4, with 9 bases aligning to TRBD1. Germline values: CDR1 MNHEY, CDR2 SMNVEV (reference sequence). The length of the CDR3 is 16 residues. V was clipped by 3 bases and J by 3 bases; unmatched bases: 6. The CDR3 loop is CASSFTTGGGKNIQYF. CDR3 bases: TGTGCCAGCAGTTTCACTACAGGGGGCGGCAAAAACATTCAGTACTTC.

This sequence joins TRBV6-5 and TRBJ1-6; D is undetermined. Deletions cut 2 bases from V and 6 bases from J, with 11 bases between. The CDR3 contains 15 residues. The germline gives CDR1 MNHEY, CDR2 SVGAGI. The CDR3 DNA sequence: TGTGCCAGCAGTTACGCCAGTCCCCTTAATTCACCCCTCCACTTT. This translates into CASSYASPLNSPLHF.

V is TRBV20-1 and J is TRBJ1-4; D remains ambiguous. The CDR3 is 11 residues long. Trimming shortened V by 1 base and J by 12 bases, and 9 bases separated the two germline ends. Germline lookup yields CDR1 DFQATT and CDR2 SNEGSKA (reference sequence). The CDR3 sequence: CSARVNRQLFF. In DNA form, the CDR3 reads TGCAGTGCTAGAGTCAACAGACAACTGTTTTTT.

The chain carries TRBV5-1 and TRBJ1-3; 8 bases match TRBD1. V trimming: 6 bases; J trimming: 7 bases; junction bases outside the gene matches: 12. Looked up from germline, CDR1 is SGHRS and CDR2 is YFSETQ. The CDR3 loop spans 15 amino acids. The CDR3 protein is CASTIGQGSRNTIYF. DNA of the CDR3: TGCGCCAGCACGATCGGACAGGGTAGTAGGAACACCATATATTTT.

The chain uses TRBV4-2 and TRBJ2-7; D possibly corresponds to TRBD2 (6 bases). This CDR3 comprises 15 residues. Germline CDR1 reads LGHNA; CDR2 reads YNFKEQ. V was cut by 1 base and J by 2 bases, with 12 bases left in between. The CDR3 coding sequence is TGTGCCAGCAGCCAAGGCCAAGGGACTGCCTACGAGCAGTACTTC. It encodes CASSQGQGTAYEQYF.

This clone has only one observation. The CDR3 loop reads CAWSTPYRGQGRRETQYF. In nucleotides, the CDR3 is TGTGCCTGGAGTACTCCATACAGGGGACAGGGTAGGCGAGAGACCCAGTACTTC. This sequence joins TRBV30 and TRBJ2-5, with TRBD1 matching 9 bases. This CDR3 is 18 amino acids long. Germline assignment: CDR1 GTSNPN and CDR2 SVGIG (reference sequence). With V trimmed by 2 bases and J by 4 bases, 17 bases remained unmatched.

This clone came up a few times. The chain carries TRBV2 and TRBJ2-2, with D possibly matching TRBD1 (6 bases). This CDR3 comprises 15 residues. The V and J ends lost 6 bases and 2 bases respectively, with 13 bases between them. Germline-derived CDR1 and CDR2 are SNHLY and FYNNEI. The chain's CDR3 is CASRGQHINTGELFF. The CDR3 DNA follows: TGTGCCAGCAGAGGACAGCACATAAACACCGGGGAGCTGTTTTTT.

J is TRBJ1-4 and V is TRBV5-1, with a tentative D call TRBD1 (5 bases). Trimming removed 5 bases from V and 5 bases from J, with 13 bases in between. CDR1 and CDR2 from the germline V gene are SGHRS and YFSETQ. The CDR3 runs 14 residues. The DNA of the CDR3 is TGCGCCAGCAGTGGGGAGGGGCGGAATGAAAAACTGTTTTTT. It encodes CASSGEGRNEKLFF.

This clone was seen more than once but under ten times. V usage is TRBV25-1 and J usage is TRBJ2-7; TRBD2 matches 7 bases. Germline V gene sequence: CDR1 MGHDK, CDR2 SYGVNS. Unmatched junction bases numbered 4, after V lost 3 bases and J lost 2 bases. This CDR3 comprises 14 residues. Here the CDR3 reads CASSEGGAAYEQYF. CDR3 nucleotides: TGTGCCAGCAGTGAGGGAGGGGCAGCCTACGAGCAGTACTTC.

About this clone: The sample carries other DNA sequences with the same CDR3. This sequence joins TRBV11-2 and TRBJ2-7, with D unresolved. CDR3 length equals 11 residues. CDR1 is SGHAT, CDR2 FQNNGV, per germline. V was trimmed by 3 bases and J by 4 bases, leaving 4 bases between them. The CDR3 bases are TGTGCCAGCAGCTTGCAGTACGAGCAGTACTTC. This translates into CASSLQYEQYF.

The V call is TRBV7-6, the J call TRBJ1-6; D is ambiguous. The V and J ends lost 0 bases and 8 bases respectively, with 11 bases between them. This CDR3 has 15 residues. CDR1 is SGHVS and CDR2 is FNYEAQ in the germline V gene. The CDR3 sequence is CASSLAGRNDSPLHF. The CDR3 DNA follows: TGTGCCAGCAGCTTAGCCGGGAGAAACGATTCACCCCTCCACTTT. Using reference TRBV7-6 and TRBJ1-6 for the parts outside the CDR3, the full variable domain is GAGVSQSPRYKVTKRGQDVALRCDPISGHVSLYWYRQALGQGPEFLTYFNYEAQQDKSGLPNDRFSAERPEGSISTLTIQRTEQRDSAMYRCASSLAGRNDSPLHFGNGTRLTVT.

The chain has TRBV28 and TRBJ2-2; 7 bases are shared with TRBD2. This CDR3 is built from 13 residues. V gave up 10 bases and J gave up 1 base; unmatched junction bases: 3. Germline values: CDR1 MDHEN, CDR2 SYDVKM. The CDR3 coding sequence is TGTGCCATCCAGCGGGAGAACACCGGGGAGCTGTTTTTT. It is translated as CAIQRENTGELFF.

This chain joins TRBV5-1 and TRBJ2-3; TRBD2 might be the D (5 bases). The CDR3 has 14 residues. Germline-derived CDR1 and CDR2 are SGHRS and YFSETQ. Trimming pared 4 bases from V and 4 bases from J, leaving 13 bases between. The CDR3 protein is CASSTFDGADTQYF. CDR3 DNA: TGCGCCAGCAGCACTTTCGACGGGGCAGATACGCAGTATTTT.

This clone was detected a few times. CDR3 in DNA: TGTGCCGCCTACTCGGGGGGCAGCCACAATTCACCCCTCCACTTT. It translates to CAAYSGGSHNSPLHF. The chain recombines TRBV5-3 with TRBJ1-6; tentative D call: TRBD1 (6 bases). TRBV5-3 is treated as an ORF (open reading frame) with a function not yet certain. V was trimmed by 10 bases and J by 7 bases, leaving 21 bases between them. CDR3 length: 15 residues.

Here the CDR3 DNA reads TGTGCCAGCCGAACAGGGAAGGATGGCTACACCTTC. Encoded protein: CASRTGKDGYTF. The chain couples TRBV28 to TRBJ1-2; a weak D match, TRBD1 (6 bases). Per the germline V gene, CDR1 is MDHEN and CDR2 is SYDVKM. The CDR3 runs 12 residues. Trimming removed 8 bases at V and 6 bases at J, with 13 bases between.

V gene TRBV9 combines with J gene TRBJ2-5, with 7 bases identical to TRBD2. The J segment lost 4 bases and the V segment lost 2 bases, leaving 8 bases of the junction unmatched. Germline CDR1 is SGDLS and CDR2 is YYNGEE. This CDR3 contains 15 residues. In DNA, the CDR3 is TGTGCCAGCAGCGTTACCGGGACTAACCGAGAGACCCAGTACTTC. This codes for CASSVTGTNRETQYF.